The 30 T cell receptor beta chains presented below share a single source sample, sequenced in a study of CD8 T cells in Susac syndrome (dated by TCRdb to between 2018 and 2021). The method was the immunoSEQ multiplex PCR assay. RNA was extracted with the RNeasy kit and roughly 0.45 to 1 ug was reverse transcribed using random hexamers. The public reads were quality trimmed at Q25 with fastp and then assembled into clones with MiXCR by TCRdb, keeping productive beta chains. Each CDR3 protein gets just one entry, which takes the most common genes and DNA from the rows behind it. The table for this sample lists approximately 180,000 distinct CDR3 sequences; around 95% of them were counted only once. Of the sample, approximately 0.09% is held by the ten largest clones. The sequenced sample consisted of CD4+ T cells from PBMCs. Source of these receptors: a human donor with multiple sclerosis.

This clonotype was found once. J is TRBJ1-2 and V is TRBV29-1; D remains unclear. V lost 7 bases and J lost 4, with 10 bases in between. This CDR3 region has 11 residues. CDR1 SQVTM and CDR2 ANQGSEA come from the germline V gene. The CDR3 protein is CSAQEVYGYTF. The CDR3 nucleotides are TGCAGCGCCCAAGAAGTCTATGGCTACACCTTC.

The chain is built from TRBV7-9 and TRBJ2-3; 7 bases are shared with TRBD1. V trimming: 5 bases; J trimming: 0 bases; junction bases outside the gene matches: 11. The germline CDR1 and CDR2 sequences are SEHNR and FQNEAQ (reference sequence). This CDR3 has 17 residues. DNA for the CDR3: TGTGCCAGCAGCCCGCGGACAGGACGCCATAGCACAGATACGCAGTATTTT. It translates to CASSPRTGRHSTDTQYF.

This clonotype has just one count. The gene calls are TRBV4-3 and TRBJ2-7, with D possibly TRBD1 on 5 matching bases. V was trimmed by 1 base and J by 2 bases, leaving 12 bases between them. The CDR3 extends over 15 amino acids. The germline gives CDR1 LGHNA, CDR2 YSLEER. The DNA of the CDR3 is TGCGCCAGCAGCCAAGTAAGGGGCTTAGCCTACGAGCAGTACTTC. Encoded protein: CASSQVRGLAYEQYF.

The chain couples TRBV20-1 to TRBJ1-4; 7 bases map to TRBD1. After removal of 1 base from V and 6 bases from J, the junction contained 5 bases not matched to a gene. CDR1 and CDR2 from the germline V gene are DFQATT and SNEGSKA (reference sequence). There are 14 residues in the CDR3. The CDR3 here is CSARGAGGHEKLFF. CDR3 DNA sequence: TGCAGTGCTAGAGGGGCAGGGGGGCATGAAAAACTGTTTTTT.

The genes are TRBV9 and TRBJ1-6; 7 nucleotides match TRBD1. Trimming cost V 6 bases and J 7 bases; bases outside gene matches: 7. CDR3 length: 14 amino acids. Germline V lookup: CDR1 SGDLS, CDR2 YYNGEE. The CDR3 sequence is CASTPGGPNSPLHF. The CDR3, as DNA: TGTGCCAGCACCCCAGGGGGACCCAATTCACCCCTCCACTTT.

The gene calls are TRBV7-8 and TRBJ1-6, with D perhaps TRBD1 (5 bases). CDR3 size: 14 residues. CDR1 is SGHVS, CDR2 FQNEAQ, per germline. V was trimmed by 3 bases and J by 9 bases, leaving 12 bases between them. The CDR3 DNA reads as TGTGCCAGCAGCTTTCGCAGGGAGGGTTCACCCCTCCACTTT. Translation: CASSFRREGSPLHF. Variable domain in full (rest from reference TRBV7-8 and TRBJ1-6): GAGVSQSPRYKVAKRGQDVALRCDPISGHVSLFWYQQALGQGPEFLTYFQNEAQLDKSGLPSDRFFAERPEGSVSTLKIQRTQQEDSAVYLCASSFRREGSPLHFGNGTRLTVT.

This clonotype was picked up one time. This chain uses TRBV3-1 with TRBJ1-1; D is perhaps TRBD1 (6 bases). V gave up 4 bases and J gave up 8 bases, with 17 bases separating them. The CDR3 contains 14 residues. The germline gives CDR1 LGHDT, CDR2 YNNKEL (reference sequence). The CDR3 loop is CASSPDLQGTEAFF. The DNA for the CDR3 is TGTGCCAGCAGCCCGGATCTACAGGGTACGGAAGCTTTCTTT. Together with reference TRBV3-1 and TRBJ1-1, the CDR3 gives the full variable domain: DTAVSQTPKYLVTQMGNDKSIKCEQNLGHDTMYWYKQDSKKFLKIMFSYNNKELIINETVPNRFSPKSPDKAHLNLHINSLELGDSAVYFCASSPDLQGTEAFFGQGTRLTVV.

The genes are TRBV9 and TRBJ2-7; 12 bases map to TRBD2. Germline loops: CDR1 SGDLS, CDR2 YYNGEE. V lost 3 bases and J lost 5; bases outside the gene matches: 6. This CDR3 is built from 15 residues. In DNA form, the CDR3 reads TGTGCCAGCAGCGCCCGGACTAGCGGGGCCGACGAGCAGTACTTC. Protein sequence: CASSARTSGADEQYF. Based on the CDR3 plus reference TRBV9 and TRBJ2-7, the full variable domain is DSGVTQTPKHLITATGQRVTLRCSPRSGDLSVYWYQQSLDQGLQFLIQYYNGEERAKGNILERFSAQQFPDLHSELNLSSLELGDSALYFCASSARTSGADEQYFGPGTRLTVT.

For the CDR3, the DNA is TGTGCCAGCAGCTTGCCAGGGGGCTTGGACACTGAAGCTTTCTTT. Translating gives CASSLPGGLDTEAFF. The chain is built from TRBV5-6 and TRBJ1-1; 8 bases agree with TRBD1. CDR3 length equals 15 residues. V shed 1 base, J shed 3 bases, and the junction held 5 bases outside the gene matches. Germline CDR1 and CDR2: SGHDT and YYEEEE.

The chain has TRBV3-1 and TRBJ1-1; 8 nucleotides align to TRBD1. The CDR3 totals 13 residues. V trimming: 7 bases; J trimming: 6 bases; junction bases outside the gene matches: 7. Germline V gene data show CDR1 as LGHDT and CDR2 as YNNKEL (reference sequence). CDR3 sequence reads: CASMSGGASEAFF. The CDR3 nucleotides are TGTGCCAGCATGTCAGGGGGCGCATCTGAAGCTTTCTTT.

V and J are TRBV12-3 or TRBV12-4 and TRBJ2-7; 10 bases fit TRBD2. V was pared by 3 bases and J by 0 bases, with 8 bases of the junction left unmatched. This CDR3 is 17 amino acids long. CDR3 in amino acids: CASSFGTSVSSSYEQYF. Written as DNA, the CDR3 is TGTGCCAGCAGTTTCGGGACTAGCGTTTCCTCCTCCTACGAGCAGTACTTC.

This sequence joins TRBV4-3 and TRBJ1-2, with unresolved D. Trimming stripped 8 bases from V and 8 bases from J, with 24 bases between. There are 15 residues in the CDR3. CDR1 LGHNA and CDR2 YSLEER come from the germline V gene. For the CDR3, the DNA is TGCGCCAGCTCCGAGGCCGGGAATGTGGCGGACGGCTACACCTTC. Translating gives CASSEAGNVADGYTF.

The chain has TRBV27 and TRBJ2-5; 11 bases fit TRBD2. Germline CDR1 is MNHEY and CDR2 is SMNVEV (reference sequence). The V segment lost 3 bases and the J segment 4 bases; nucleotides outside the gene matches: 7. There are 16 residues in the CDR3. In nucleotides, the CDR3 is TGTGCCAGCAGTTTGGCTAGCGGGGGGCCGGGAGAGACCCAGTACTTC. Translation gives CASSLASGGPGETQYF.

This clonotype was observed once. This chain links TRBV3-1 with TRBJ2-5; no clear D. Trimming took 7 bases from V and 0 from J, leaving 6 bases between them. The germline CDR1 and CDR2 sequences are LGHDT and YNNKEL (reference sequence). This CDR3 region has 12 residues. CDR3 sequence (DNA): TGTGCCAGCAACCGGTACCAAGAGACCCAGTACTTC. It codes for CASNRYQETQYF.

The chain has TRBV30 and TRBJ2-5; D is unresolved. The CDR3 consists of 13 residues. The V end lost 0 bases, the J end lost 5 bases, and 10 bases lay between the germline ends. Looked up from germline, CDR1 is GTSNPN and CDR2 is SVGIG (reference sequence). CDR3 DNA: TGTGCCTGGAGTGTAGTTGTTGGCGAGACCCAGTACTTC. It specifies CAWSVVVGETQYF. The variable domain in full, with the rest retrieved from reference TRBV30 and TRBJ2-5, is SQTIHQWPATLVQPVGSPLSLECTVEGTSNPNLYWYRQAAGRGLQLLFYSVGIGQISSEVPQNLSASRPQDRQFILSSKKLLLSDSGFYLCAWSVVVGETQYFGPGTRLLVL.

The rearrangement links TRBV30 to TRBJ2-7; D unclear. CDR3 length equals 11 residues. V gave up 5 bases and J gave up 4 bases, with 9 bases separating them. The germline gives CDR1 GTSNPN, CDR2 SVGIG (reference sequence). CDR3 sequence: CAWGANYEQYF. The CDR3 DNA sequence: TGTGCCTGGGGTGCGAATTACGAGCAGTACTTC.

This rearrangement joins TRBV3-1 to TRBJ2-3, with D possibly TRBD2 on 7 matching bases. Trimming stripped 8 bases from V and 5 bases from J, with 20 bases between. The germline V gene has CDR1 LGHDT and CDR2 YNNKEL (reference sequence). This CDR3 contains 15 residues. As DNA, the CDR3 is TGTGCCAGCGCCTATGGGGGGGCCCCAGGAGATACGCAGTATTTT. Its protein product is CASAYGGAPGDTQYF.

The V gene is TRBV20-1, the J gene TRBJ1-2, with D possibly matching TRBD1 (6 bases). The CDR3 runs to 15 residues. V lost 3 bases to trimming and J lost 3 bases, with 17 bases between them. The germline gives CDR1 DFQATT, CDR2 SNEGSKA (reference sequence). The CDR3 is CSASMFGGADYGYTF. As DNA, the CDR3 is TGCAGTGCTAGTATGTTCGGGGGGGCAGACTATGGCTACACCTTC.

The chain carries TRBV30 and TRBJ1-1, with D unresolved. The CDR3 covers 12 residues. The V end was cut by 5 bases, the J end by 4 bases, with 11 bases between. The V gene's germline CDR1 is GTSNPN and CDR2 SVGIG (reference sequence). As DNA, the CDR3 is TGTGCCTGGGGCTCACAATCCACTGAAGCTTTCTTT. Translating gives CAWGSQSTEAFF.

The chain joins TRBV20-1 to TRBJ2-7; D is uncertain. V shed 4 bases and J shed 2 bases, with 15 bases lying between them. Germline CDR1 reads DFQATT; CDR2 reads SNEGSKA (reference sequence). CDR3 length: 14 amino acids. Written as DNA, the CDR3 is TGCAGTGCTACCCTCGCAGGAAGACCCTACGAGCAGTACTTC. Translating it yields CSATLAGRPYEQYF.

The V call is TRBV6-5, the J call TRBJ2-3, with D unclear. Germline V gene sequence: CDR1 MNHEY, CDR2 SVGAGI. The CDR3 is made up of 13 amino acids. Trimming removed 2 bases from V and 5 bases from J, with 8 bases in between. CDR3 nucleotide sequence: TGTGCCAGCAGTTACGGGTCACTAGATACGCAGTATTTT. Its protein product is CASSYGSLDTQYF.

The chain recombines TRBV5-6 with TRBJ1-1; maybe TRBD1 (5 bases). The CDR3 runs to 14 residues. V lost 4 bases and J lost 9, with 19 bases in between. Germline CDR1 and CDR2: SGHDT and YYEEEE. The CDR3 sequence is CASSTGTPVSQAFF. The CDR3 DNA follows: TGTGCCAGCAGCACTGGGACCCCCGTCTCACAAGCTTTCTTT.

The V and J genes are TRBV5-1 and TRBJ2-3; D perhaps matches TRBD2 (5 bases). Germline V gene data show CDR1 as SGHRS and CDR2 as YFSETQ. V lost 4 bases and J 5 bases, leaving 11 bases between the germline ends. The CDR3 has 13 amino acids. CDR3 residues: CASSSGPLDTQYF. CDR3 bases: TGCGCCAGCAGCAGCGGACCTCTAGATACGCAGTATTTT.

This sequence joins TRBV3-1 and TRBJ2-1; 8 positions agree with TRBD1. This CDR3 is built from 15 residues. The junction had 5 bases not matched to a gene; V was cut back by 4 bases and J by 3 bases. Germline V gene lookup returns CDR1 LGHDT and CDR2 YNNKEL (reference sequence). This CDR3 is CASSRPGGLYNEQFF. In nucleotides, the CDR3 is TGTGCCAGCAGCCGCCCAGGGGGCCTCTACAATGAGCAGTTCTTC.

The chain uses TRBV5-4 and TRBJ2-2, with no clear D. Germline V gene data show CDR1 as SGHNT and CDR2 as YYREEE (reference sequence). V lost 3 bases, J lost 3 bases, and 9 bases lay in between. The CDR3 is made up of 14 amino acids. CDR3 in amino acids: CASSSRSDTGELFF. The CDR3 DNA reads TGTGCCAGCAGCTCCCGGTCCGACACCGGGGAGCTGTTTTTT.

DNA of the CDR3: TGTGCCAGCAAGAATGACCAAGAGACCCAGTACTTC. This gives the protein CASKNDQETQYF. The chain recombines TRBV6-2 or TRBV6-3 with TRBJ2-5; D uncertain. V was trimmed by 7 bases and J by 0 bases, leaving 6 bases between them. CDR1 is MNHEY, CDR2 SVGEGT, per germline. The CDR3 runs 12 residues.

The CDR3 DNA reads TGTGCCTGGAGTGAGCAGGGTTCTTATGGCTACACCTTC. The encoded protein is CAWSEQGSYGYTF. The chain employs TRBV30 and TRBJ1-2; D perhaps matches TRBD1 (5 bases). The V gene's germline CDR1 is GTSNPN and CDR2 SVGIG (reference sequence). V was trimmed by 1 base and J by 5 bases, leaving 11 bases between them. This CDR3 region has 13 residues.

The rearrangement links TRBV29-1 to TRBJ2-3, with 10 bases identical to TRBD2. This CDR3 is 15 amino acids long. V gave up 4 bases and J gave up 5 bases; unmatched junction bases: 9. Germline CDR1 SQVTM, CDR2 ANQGSEA. The CDR3 is CSVGASGGRGDTQYF. The DNA of the CDR3 is TGCAGCGTTGGGGCTAGCGGGGGTCGGGGAGATACGCAGTATTTT.

The chain has TRBV12-5 and TRBJ1-5, with D perhaps matching TRBD1 (5 bases). The CDR3 has 16 residues. V lost 1 base and J 4 bases, leaving 14 bases between the germline ends. Germline values: CDR1 LGHNT, CDR2 FRNRAP. The CDR3, as DNA: TGTGCTAGTGGTTTGGAGCAGGGAAGGAGGAATCAGCCCCAGCATTTT. This sequence encodes CASGLEQGRRNQPQHF.

The chain couples TRBV7-9 to TRBJ2-4; the D gene could be TRBD1 or TRBD2 (5 bases each). V lost 5 bases, J lost 8 bases, and 13 bases lay in between. Germline-derived CDR1 and CDR2 are SEHNR and FQNEAQ (reference sequence). The CDR3 totals 13 residues. The CDR3 region is CASSMGPPHIQYF. Written as DNA, the CDR3 is TGTGCCAGCAGCATGGGACCTCCCCACATTCAGTACTTC.